These 17 T cell receptor beta chains were all obtained from the same sample, sequenced in a study of T cells in Graves' hyperthyroidism and ophthalmopathy. The TCR beta CDR3 regions underwent amplification using RNA transcripts as the source. During a first-round RT-PCR of the TCR CDR3, the HTBI primer set was used. A single record per CDR3 protein comes from TCRdb applying MiXCR to the multiplex PCR reads. The sample has approximately 610,000 distinct CDR3 sequences, around 17% seen once. Sequencing was done on a sample of blood. Receptors originate from a woman younger than 35 with Graves' hyperthyroidism.

This clonotype occurred a few times. This chain uses TRBV30 with TRBJ2-5, with D maybe TRBD1 (5 bases). The V and J ends lost 0 bases and 7 bases respectively, with 15 bases between them. The CDR3 has 14 amino acids. The germline V gene has CDR1 GTSNPN and CDR2 SVGIG (reference sequence). The CDR3 nucleotides read TGTGCCTGGAGTGTACTGGGGCCGTTCGGGACCCAGTACTTC. The encoded protein is CAWSVLGPFGTQYF. Based on the CDR3 plus reference TRBV30 and TRBJ2-5, the full variable domain is SQTIHQWPATLVQPVGSPLSLECTVEGTSNPNLYWYRQAAGRGLQLLFYSVGIGQISSEVPQNLSASRPQDRQFILSSKKLLLSDSGFYLCAWSVLGPFGTQYFGPGTRLLVL.

This clonotype was detected many times. The J gene is TRBJ2-7, the V gene TRBV20-1, with 7 bases fitting TRBD2. The CDR3 spans 14 residues. Germline V gene data show CDR1 as DFQATT and CDR2 as SNEGSKA (reference sequence). V was clipped by 0 bases and J by 3 bases; unmatched bases: 5. Here the CDR3 DNA reads TGCAGTGCTAGAGATGCTAGCGGAGGCTACGAGCAGTACTTC. Its translation: CSARDASGGYEQYF.

The chain employs TRBV5-1 and TRBJ2-5; the match to TRBD1 covers 9 bases. Germline lookup yields CDR1 SGHRS and CDR2 YFSETQ. With 3 bases clipped from V and 4 bases from J, the junction kept 4 bases outside the gene matches. This CDR3 has 14 residues. In DNA form, the CDR3 reads TGCGCCAGCAGCTGGGACAGGGTGGCAGAGACCCAGTACTTC. This encodes CASSWDRVAETQYF.

This chain connects TRBV5-5 to TRBJ2-2, with D uncertain. From germline, CDR1 is SGHKS and CDR2 YYEKEE (reference sequence). V shed 4 bases and J shed 3 bases, with 7 bases lying between them. The CDR3 has 13 amino acids. The CDR3 here is CASSAQHTGELFF. CDR3 nucleotide sequence: TGTGCCAGCAGCGCCCAACACACCGGGGAGCTGTTTTTT.

This clonotype was seen many times. The chain combines TRBV5-1 with TRBJ2-3; 9 bases align to TRBD2. This CDR3 spans 16 amino acids. The ends lost 5 bases at V and 3 bases at J; junction bases unmatched: 10. CDR1 and CDR2 (germline): SGHRS, YFSETQ. The CDR3 DNA is TGCGCCAGCAGTAGGAGTCCTAGCGGGACTACAGATACGCAGTATTTT. It is translated as CASSRSPSGTTDTQYF.

Details on this clonotype: Compared with germline, one end of the junction differs, possibly owing to a read error. This sequence joins TRBV11-2 and TRBJ2-7, with a weak D call TRBD1 (6 bases). Germline lookup yields CDR1 SGHAT and CDR2 FQNNGV. This CDR3 is 13 amino acids long. Here the CDR3 reads CASSLVGQNERYF. The CDR3 DNA reads TGTGCCAGCAGCTTAGTTGGACAGAACGAGCGGTACTTC.

As regards this clonotype: A much larger clonotype is one base distant, so this may be a read error. The genes are TRBV6-2 or TRBV6-3 and TRBJ1-1; TRBD1 matches 7 bases. There are 14 residues in the CDR3. J was trimmed by 7 bases and V by 5 bases; bases with no gene match: 10. CDR1 and CDR2 (germline): MNHEY, SVGEGT. The CDR3 reads CASSDLGTADEAFF. CDR3 coding DNA: TGTGCCAGCAGTGACTTAGGGACAGCCGATGAAGCTTTCTTT.

There are a few counts of this clonotype. The rearrangement uses TRBV5-1 and TRBJ2-3, with D possibly being TRBD1 (5 bases). Per germline, CDR1 SGHRS and CDR2 YFSETQ. Trimming removed 2 bases from V and 4 bases from J, with 14 bases in between. The CDR3 has 15 residues. The CDR3 DNA is TGCGCCAGCAGCTTAGCAGGGTATTATCCAGATACGCAGTATTTT. It specifies CASSLAGYYPDTQYF.

This clonotype was detected many times. This chain uses TRBV20-1 with TRBJ2-6; a possible D gene is TRBD1 (6 bases). Trimming took 3 bases from V and 0 from J, leaving 18 bases between them. CDR1 and CDR2 (germline): DFQATT, SNEGSKA (reference sequence). The CDR3 is 18 residues long. The CDR3 loop is CSARSGQSIVSGANVLTF. In nucleotides, the CDR3 is TGCAGTGCTAGGTCAGGACAGTCAATAGTCTCTGGGGCCAACGTCCTGACTTTC.

The V gene is TRBV20-1, the J gene TRBJ1-4; D call uncertain. CDR1 DFQATT and CDR2 SNEGSKA come from the germline V gene (reference sequence). Between the trimmed V and J ends, which lost 3 bases and 5 bases, there was a span of 10 bases. This CDR3 has 13 residues. CDR3 nucleotides: TGCAGTGCTAGGGACGGTATAAATGAAAAACTGTTTTTT. Its translation: CSARDGINEKLFF.

This clonotype was seen ten or more times. The J gene is TRBJ2-3, the V gene TRBV11-2; D might be TRBD1 (6 bases). The germline V gene encodes CDR1 SGHAT and CDR2 FQNNGV. This CDR3 is 13 amino acids long. V lost 8 bases and J lost 2, with 11 bases in between. CDR3 coding DNA: TGTGCCAGCTCTGACAGGACCACAGATACGCAGTATTTT. Protein sequence: CASSDRTTDTQYF.

The chain links TRBV5-1 to TRBJ1-5; no clear D gene. The CDR3 spans 13 residues. Germline V CDR1 and CDR2: SGHRS, YFSETQ. V lost 4 bases and J lost 5, with 10 bases in between. The CDR3 DNA reads TGCGCCAGCAGCCCCTCCCCGGATCAGCCCCAGCATTTT. It translates to CASSPSPDQPQHF.

This clonotype was detected many times. The chain carries TRBV12-3 or TRBV12-4 and TRBJ2-3; 12 bases agree with TRBD2. The CDR3 sequence is 19 residues long. J gave up 3 bases and V 5 bases, and 15 bases lay outside the gene matches. CDR3 sequence reads: CASSPRASGGAFRTDTQYF. CDR3 DNA: TGTGCCAGCAGTCCCCGAGCTAGCGGGGGGGCCTTCAGAACAGATACGCAGTATTTT.

V is TRBV5-1 and J is TRBJ2-7, with D perhaps matching TRBD1 or TRBD2 (5 bases each). CDR3 length: 16 residues. V lost 4 bases to trimming and J lost 2 bases, with 19 bases between them. The germline V gene encodes CDR1 SGHRS and CDR2 YFSETQ. The CDR3, as DNA: TGCGCCAGCAGCCCGGGACCGTCTGGGGGAGCCTACGAGCAGTACTTC. This encodes CASSPGPSGGAYEQYF. The full variable domain, its missing parts supplied by reference TRBV5-1 and TRBJ2-7, is KAGVTQTPRYLIKTRGQQVTLSCSPISGHRSVSWYQQTPGQGLQFLFEYFSETQRNKGNFPGRFSGRQFSNSRSEMNVSTLELGDSALYLCASSPGPSGGAYEQYFGPGTRLTVT.

The table lists this clonotype with many counts. DNA of the CDR3: TGTGCCAGCAGTTACAAGGGGGCGCACACTGAAGCTTTCTTT. Its protein is CASSYKGAHTEAFF. The chain links TRBV6-6 to TRBJ1-1, with 7 bases aligning to TRBD1. The trim removed 2 bases at V and 3 bases at J, leaving 3 bases unmatched. There are 14 residues in the CDR3. Looked up from germline, CDR1 is MNHNY and CDR2 is SVGAGI (reference sequence).

This clonotype was counted between two and nine times. The chain carries TRBV6-1 and TRBJ2-1; 9 bases fit TRBD1. The length of the CDR3 is 14 residues. Germline CDR1 and CDR2: MNHNS and SASEGT. V lost 5 bases, J lost 7 bases, and 6 bases stayed unmatched. CDR3 sequence (DNA): TGTGCCAGCAGTACCGGGACAGGGATTAATGAGCAGTTCTTC. Translated, it gives CASSTGTGINEQFF.

This clonotype was seen at least ten times. This chain links TRBV2 with TRBJ1-5; 7 bases are a match to TRBD1. CDR1 is SNHLY, CDR2 FYNNEI, per germline. Trimming removed 8 bases from V and 0 bases from J; junction bases left unmatched: 7. The CDR3 length is 15 residues. CDR3: CASSRDSVSNQPQHF. CDR3 coding DNA: TGTGCCAGCTCCCGGGACAGTGTTAGCAATCAGCCCCAGCATTTT.